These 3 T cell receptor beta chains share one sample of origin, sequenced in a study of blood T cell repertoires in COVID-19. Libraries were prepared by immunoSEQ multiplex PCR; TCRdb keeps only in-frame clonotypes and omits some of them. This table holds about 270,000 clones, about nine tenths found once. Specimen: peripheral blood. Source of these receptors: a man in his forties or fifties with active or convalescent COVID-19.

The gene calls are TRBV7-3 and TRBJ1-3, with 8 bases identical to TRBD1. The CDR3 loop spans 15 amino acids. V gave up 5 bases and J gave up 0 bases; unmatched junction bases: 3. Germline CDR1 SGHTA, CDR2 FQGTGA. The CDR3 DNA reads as TGTGCCAGCAGCACCGGACAGGGCTCTGGAAACACCATATATTTT. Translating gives CASSTGQGSGNTIYF.

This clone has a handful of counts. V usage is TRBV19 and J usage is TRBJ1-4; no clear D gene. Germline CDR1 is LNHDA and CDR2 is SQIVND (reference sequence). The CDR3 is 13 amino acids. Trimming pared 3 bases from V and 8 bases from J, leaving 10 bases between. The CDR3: CASSILLEEKLFF. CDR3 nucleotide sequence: TGTGCCAGTAGTATTTTACTAGAGGAAAAACTGTTTTTT.

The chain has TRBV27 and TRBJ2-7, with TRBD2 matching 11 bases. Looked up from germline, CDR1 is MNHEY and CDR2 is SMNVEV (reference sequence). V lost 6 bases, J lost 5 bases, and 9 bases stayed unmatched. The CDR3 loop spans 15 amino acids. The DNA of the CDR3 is TGTGCCAGCAGGCGAGCCGGGACTAGCGGTCACGAGCAGTACTTC. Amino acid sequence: CASRRAGTSGHEQYF.